This TCR beta chain appears in the sequencing data of a study of blood T cell repertoires in COVID-19 (dated by TCRdb to the early 2020s). Looking at the study overall: Collaborator samples came from the United States, Italy and Spain and covered acute and convalescent phases of COVID-19. The material from the prospective study consisted of cDNA or gDNA derived from T cells, B-cell-depleted T cells, or PBMCs. Subjects who had been exposed to COVID-19, were actively infected with it, or had recovered from it provided the deeply sampled blood TCRbeta repertoires that made up the dataset. The repertoires were made available in a free public database intended to serve as a resource for research on the immune response to SARS-CoV-2. The samples were drawn from the first 160 participants of the ongoing ImmuneRACE study and from more than 1,000 subjects provided by 6 global collaborators. Sample metadata almost always included a de-identified subject ID, COVID-19 status, age in years and sex. Where available, HLA class I and class II types were obtained from metadata supplied by the sample provider rather than from assay-based typing.

As to this clone: The antigen it recognizes is unknown. Base-call qualities are not available, and no considerably larger clone is one nucleotide away.

Overall study results and their limits: How much clinical and demographic metadata was included differed by source and by participant, and the metadata was provided uncurated.

Measured from the cysteine to the phenylalanine, the CDR3 is 13 residues long. Only the CDR3 DNA is retained, 39 bases long and in frame from the first base. V is pared back by 5 bases and J by 8 bases, with 13 bases lying between the germline termini. CDR1 and CDR2 were assigned from the germline V gene as SGHTA and FQGTGA. The immunoSEQ Assay, a bias-controlled multiplex PCR, was used to amplify TCRbeta CDR3 regions from genomic DNA. Per the authors' processing: Nucleated cell counts per sample were estimated from amplification of reference gene primers within the assay. Sequence reads were collapsed and filtered to measure the absolute abundance of every unique TCRbeta CDR3 rearrangement. Productive Simpson clonality was computed per sample as the square root of Simpson's diversity index over productive rearrangements. As stored in TCRdb, this immuneACCESS dataset retains in-frame rearrangements with V and J assigned. A fraction of the clones does not appear; measured against another copy, unresolved V genes explain less than half of the discrepancy, and the remainder lacks a known reason. Clonal size and the V and J genes are those of that table, whereas D and trimming came from the DNA. For this sample the table gives 200,000 to 250,000 clones, of which around 89% were detected only once. Less than 0.9% of the sample belongs to the ten largest clones.

Enrolling through a virtual design, the prospective study's participants ranged in age from roughly 18 to 95 years and lived across about two dozen United States geographic areas. To assign participants to cohorts, the prospective study relied on clinical history that participants themselves reported in a screening survey and a study questionnaire. Exposed participants had been in contact with someone with a PCR-confirmed or clinician-diagnosed COVID-19 case within 2 weeks of study entry. Each participant in the prospective study had whole blood, serum and a nasopharyngeal or oropharyngeal swab collected by mobile phlebotomists. Participants in the prospective study had the option to provide additional blood draws and questionnaires over a 2-month period. Blood samples from the prospective study were shipped frozen or at room temperature prior to DNA extraction.

This receptor was identified in a man aged 45-60 years who had been exposed to COVID-19. Sequencing was done on a sample of PBMCs or T cells enriched from blood (not recorded which). The chain is assembled from TRBV7-3 and TRBJ2-1; perhaps TRBD1 is the D gene, with 6 bases matching. The nucleotide sequence is TGTGCCAGCAGCCCCGGACAGTCCGATGAGCAGTTCTTC. This encodes CASSPGQSDEQFF.